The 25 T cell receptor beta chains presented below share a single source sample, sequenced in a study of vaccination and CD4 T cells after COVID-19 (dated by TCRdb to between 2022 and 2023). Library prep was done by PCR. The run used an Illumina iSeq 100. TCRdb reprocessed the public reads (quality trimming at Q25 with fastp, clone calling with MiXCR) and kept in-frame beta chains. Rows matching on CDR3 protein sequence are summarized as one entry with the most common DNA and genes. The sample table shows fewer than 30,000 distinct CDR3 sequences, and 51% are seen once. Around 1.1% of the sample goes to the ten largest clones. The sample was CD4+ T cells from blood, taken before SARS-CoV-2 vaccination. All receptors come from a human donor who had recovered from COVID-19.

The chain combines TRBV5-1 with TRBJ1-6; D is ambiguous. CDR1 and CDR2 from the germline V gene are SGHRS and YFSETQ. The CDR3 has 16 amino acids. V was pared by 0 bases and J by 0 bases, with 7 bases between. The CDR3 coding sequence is TGCGCCAGCAGCTTGGATCAGAGCTCCTATAATTCACCCCTCCACTTT. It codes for CASSLDQSSYNSPLHF.

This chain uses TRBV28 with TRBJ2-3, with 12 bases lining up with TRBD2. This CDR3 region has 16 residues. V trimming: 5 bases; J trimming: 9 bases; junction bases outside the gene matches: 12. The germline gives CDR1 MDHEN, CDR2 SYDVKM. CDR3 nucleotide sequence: TGTGCCAGCAGTACAAGGACTAGCGGGATCGAGAGCACGCAGTATTTT. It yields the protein CASSTRTSGIESTQYF. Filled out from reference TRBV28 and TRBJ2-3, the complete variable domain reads DVKVTQSSRYLVKRTGEKVFLECVQDMDHENMFWYRQDPGLGLRLIYFSYDVKMKEKGDIPEGYSVSREKKERFSLILESASTNQTSMYLCASSTRTSGIESTQYFGPGTRLTVL.

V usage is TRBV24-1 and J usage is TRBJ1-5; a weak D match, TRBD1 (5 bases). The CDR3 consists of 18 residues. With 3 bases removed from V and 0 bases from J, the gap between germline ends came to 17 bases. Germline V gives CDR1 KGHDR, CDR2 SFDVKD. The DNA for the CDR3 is TGTGCCACCAGTGATGGGGGAACCTGGGATTTTAGCAATCAGCCCCAGCATTTT. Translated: CATSDGGTWDFSNQPQHF.

CDR3 DNA sequence: TGCAGTGCTCAGCGGGACTACCTTGGGGAGACCCAGTACTTC. Translation: CSAQRDYLGETQYF. The V gene is TRBV20-1, the J gene TRBJ2-5; 7 nucleotides agree with TRBD2. Trimming removed 5 bases from V and 5 bases from J; junction bases left unmatched: 11. This CDR3 region has 14 residues. Germline V gene sequence: CDR1 DFQATT, CDR2 SNEGSKA (reference sequence).

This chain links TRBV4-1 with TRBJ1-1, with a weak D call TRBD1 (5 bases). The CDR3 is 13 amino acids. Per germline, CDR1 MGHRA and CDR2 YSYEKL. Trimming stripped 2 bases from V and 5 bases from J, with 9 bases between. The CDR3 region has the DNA TGCGCCAGCAGCCAAATGGGGGTAACTGAAGCTTTCTTT. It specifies CASSQMGVTEAFF.

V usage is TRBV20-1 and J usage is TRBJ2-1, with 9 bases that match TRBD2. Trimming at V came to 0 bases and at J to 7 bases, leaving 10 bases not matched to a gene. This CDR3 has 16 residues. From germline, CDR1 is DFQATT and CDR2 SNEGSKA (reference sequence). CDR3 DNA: TGCAGTGCTAGAGACCTTAGCGGGAGAGGGTGGAATGAGCAGTTCTTC. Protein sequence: CSARDLSGRGWNEQFF.

The CDR3 region is CASSLRGSGVRSPLHF. The CDR3 DNA sequence: TGTGCCAGCAGTTTAAGGGGGTCAGGGGTGCGGTCACCCCTCCACTTT. This chain connects TRBV28 to TRBJ1-6; D may be TRBD1 (6 bases). The V gene lost 2 bases and the J gene lost 10 bases, with 18 bases spanning the gap. The CDR3 extends over 16 amino acids. Germline V gives CDR1 MDHEN, CDR2 SYDVKM.

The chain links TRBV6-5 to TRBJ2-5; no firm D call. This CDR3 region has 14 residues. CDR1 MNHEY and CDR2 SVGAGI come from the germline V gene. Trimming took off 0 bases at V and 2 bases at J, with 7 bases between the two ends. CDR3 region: CASSYSVEQETQYF. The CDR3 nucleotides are TGTGCCAGCAGTTACTCAGTGGAGCAAGAGACCCAGTACTTC.

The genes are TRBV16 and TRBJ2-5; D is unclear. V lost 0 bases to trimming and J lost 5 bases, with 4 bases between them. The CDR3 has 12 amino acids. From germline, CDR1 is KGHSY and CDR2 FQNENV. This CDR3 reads CASSQSGETQYF. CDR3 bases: TGTGCCAGCAGCCAATCGGGGGAGACCCAGTACTTC.

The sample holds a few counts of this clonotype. CDR3 protein: CATSVSRQKNQPQHF. DNA of the CDR3: TGTGCCACCAGCGTAAGTCGACAGAAAAATCAGCCCCAGCATTTT. The J gene is TRBJ1-5, the V gene TRBV15; maybe TRBD1 (5 bases). V shed 5 bases and J shed 4 bases, with 15 bases lying between them. CDR3 length: 15 amino acids. Looked up from germline, CDR1 is LNHNV and CDR2 is YYDKDF (reference sequence).

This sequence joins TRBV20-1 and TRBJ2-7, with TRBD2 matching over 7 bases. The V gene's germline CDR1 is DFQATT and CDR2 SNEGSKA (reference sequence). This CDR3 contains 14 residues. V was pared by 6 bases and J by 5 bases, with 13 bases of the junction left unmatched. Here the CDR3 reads CSAGGGGSPHEQYF. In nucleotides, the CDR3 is TGCAGTGCGGGGGGAGGCGGGAGCCCCCACGAGCAGTACTTC.

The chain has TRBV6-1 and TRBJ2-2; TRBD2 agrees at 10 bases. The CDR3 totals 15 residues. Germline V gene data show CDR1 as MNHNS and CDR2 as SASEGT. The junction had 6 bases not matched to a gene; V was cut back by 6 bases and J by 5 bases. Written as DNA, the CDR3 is TGTGCCAGCAGCCAAGCGGGAGGGGATACCGGGGAGCTGTTTTTT. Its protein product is CASSQAGGDTGELFF.

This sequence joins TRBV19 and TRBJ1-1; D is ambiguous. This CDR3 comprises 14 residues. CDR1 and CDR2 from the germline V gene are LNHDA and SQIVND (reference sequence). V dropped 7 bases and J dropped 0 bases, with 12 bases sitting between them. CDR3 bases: TGTGCCAGTATCCCGGGATCGATGAACACTGAAGCTTTCTTT. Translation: CASIPGSMNTEAFF.

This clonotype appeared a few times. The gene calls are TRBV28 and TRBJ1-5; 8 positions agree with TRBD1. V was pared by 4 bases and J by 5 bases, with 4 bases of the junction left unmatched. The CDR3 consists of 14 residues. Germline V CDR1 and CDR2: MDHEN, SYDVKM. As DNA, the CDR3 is TGTGCCAGCAGTTCAGGGGGCGTAGATCAGCCCCAGCATTTT. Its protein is CASSSGGVDQPQHF.

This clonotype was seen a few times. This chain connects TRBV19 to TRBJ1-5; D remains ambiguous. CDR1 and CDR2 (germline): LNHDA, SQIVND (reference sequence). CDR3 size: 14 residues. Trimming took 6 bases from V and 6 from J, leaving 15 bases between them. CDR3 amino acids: CASRTWSEGQPQHF. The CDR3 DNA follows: TGTGCCAGTAGAACATGGTCGGAGGGTCAGCCCCAGCATTTT.

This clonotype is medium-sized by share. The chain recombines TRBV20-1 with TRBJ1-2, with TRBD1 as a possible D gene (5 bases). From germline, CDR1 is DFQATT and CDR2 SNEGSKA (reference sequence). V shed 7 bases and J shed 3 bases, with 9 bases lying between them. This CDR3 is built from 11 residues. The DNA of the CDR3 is TGCAGTGAGCCGGGGGACTATGGCTACACCTTC. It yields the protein CSEPGDYGYTF.

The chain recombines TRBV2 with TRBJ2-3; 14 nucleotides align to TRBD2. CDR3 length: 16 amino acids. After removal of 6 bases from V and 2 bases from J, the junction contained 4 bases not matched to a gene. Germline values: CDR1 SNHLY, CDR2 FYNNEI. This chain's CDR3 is CASRRGLAGATDTQYF. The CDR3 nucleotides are TGTGCCAGCAGGAGGGGACTAGCGGGAGCCACAGATACGCAGTATTTT.

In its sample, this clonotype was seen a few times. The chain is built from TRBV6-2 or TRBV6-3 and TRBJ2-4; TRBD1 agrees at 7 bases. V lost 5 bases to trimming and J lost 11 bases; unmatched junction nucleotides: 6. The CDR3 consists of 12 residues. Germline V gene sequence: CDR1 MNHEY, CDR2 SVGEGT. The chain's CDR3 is CASSRGTGVQYF. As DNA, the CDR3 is TGTGCCAGCAGTAGGGGAACAGGGGTTCAGTACTTC.

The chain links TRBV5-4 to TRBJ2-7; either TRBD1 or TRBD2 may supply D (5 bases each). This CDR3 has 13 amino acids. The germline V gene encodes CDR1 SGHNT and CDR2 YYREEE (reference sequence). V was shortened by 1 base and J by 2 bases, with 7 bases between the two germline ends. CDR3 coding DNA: TGTGCCAGCAGCTTGCAGGGAGCCTACGAGCAGTACTTC. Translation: CASSLQGAYEQYF.

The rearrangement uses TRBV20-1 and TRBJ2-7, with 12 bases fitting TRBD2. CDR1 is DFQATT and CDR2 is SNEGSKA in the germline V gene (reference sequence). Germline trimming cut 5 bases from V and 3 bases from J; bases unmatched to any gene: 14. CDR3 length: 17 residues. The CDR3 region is CSASQLAGGLRFYEQYF. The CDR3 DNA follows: TGCAGTGCTTCTCAACTAGCGGGAGGACTGAGGTTCTACGAGCAGTACTTC.

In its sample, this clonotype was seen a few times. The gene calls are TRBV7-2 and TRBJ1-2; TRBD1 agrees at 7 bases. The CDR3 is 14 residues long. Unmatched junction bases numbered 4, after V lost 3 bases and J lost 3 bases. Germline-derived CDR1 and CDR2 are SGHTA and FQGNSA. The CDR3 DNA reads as TGTGCCAGCAGCTTTGGGCAGGGGGACTATGGCTACACCTTC. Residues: CASSFGQGDYGYTF.

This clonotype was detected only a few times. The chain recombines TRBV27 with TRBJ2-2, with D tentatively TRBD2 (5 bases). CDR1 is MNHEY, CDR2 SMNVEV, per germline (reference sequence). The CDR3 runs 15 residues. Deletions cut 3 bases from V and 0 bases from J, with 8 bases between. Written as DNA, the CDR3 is TGTGCCAGCAGTTTTGTGGGAGCGAACACCGGGGAGCTGTTTTTT. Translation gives CASSFVGANTGELFF.

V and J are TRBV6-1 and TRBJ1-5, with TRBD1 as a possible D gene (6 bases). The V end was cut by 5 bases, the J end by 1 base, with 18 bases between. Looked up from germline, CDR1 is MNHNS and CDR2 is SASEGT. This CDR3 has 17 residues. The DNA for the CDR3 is TGTGCCAGCAGTCCCCGGTCGGGAGGGGGAAGCAATCAGCCCCAGCATTTT. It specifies CASSPRSGGGSNQPQHF.

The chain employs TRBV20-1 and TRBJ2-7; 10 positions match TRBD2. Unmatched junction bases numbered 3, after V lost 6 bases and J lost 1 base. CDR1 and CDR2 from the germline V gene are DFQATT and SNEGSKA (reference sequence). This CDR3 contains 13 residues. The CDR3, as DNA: TGCAGTGCAATACTAGCGGGATCCTACGAGCAGTACTTC. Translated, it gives CSAILAGSYEQYF.

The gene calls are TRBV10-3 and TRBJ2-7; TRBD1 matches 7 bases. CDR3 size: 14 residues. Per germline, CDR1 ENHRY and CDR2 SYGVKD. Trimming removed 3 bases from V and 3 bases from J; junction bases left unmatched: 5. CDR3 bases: TGTGCCATCAGTGACAGACAGGGAAGCTACGAGCAGTACTTC. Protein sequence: CAISDRQGSYEQYF.